This TCR beta chain comes out of a study of shared clonotypes between healthy human individuals (dated by TCRdb to 2018 to 2021). Some background on the complete study: A few men and a couple of women, aged 18 to 49 years, made up the cohort. Leukapheresis yielded between about 0.8 and 8.9 billion PBMCs per donor. Libraries were prepared and TCR repertoires were sequenced by different laboratories using diverse techniques, in order to increase sequencing depth and limit assay-specific biases. For each donor, CD4 naive and CD4 memory were each run on three plates, CD8 naive on two plates, and CD8 memory on one plate. To estimate repertoire size and how much clonotypes are shared between individuals, the study performed deep sequencing of blood TCR repertoires from 4 to 6 healthy adults.

Results and caveats for the whole study, not just this receptor: The genetic and exposure-history diversity represented was limited by the small number of donors. Sampling was limited to blood, and TCR repertoires in tissue likely differ from TCR repertoires in blood. Even with the large sequencing depth, rarefaction of the sorted-subset datasets indicated that sequencing was incomplete. Based on pairwise subsampling, the degree of clonotype sharing among donors was expected to be affected by sequencing depth. Sharing across a handful of donors was observed for approximately 5% of naive CD4, around 3.5% of naive CD8, about 2.3% of memory CD4, and over 0.3% of memory CD8 clonotypes. Estimated clonotype richness was generally larger for naive than for memory subsets. Clonotypes shared by all four sorted-subset donors showed higher generation probabilities than non-shared clonotypes.

Using the deep immunoSEQ assay, TCR CDR3 regions were amplified from genomic DNA by multiplex PCR. Genomic DNA extracted from each cell subset was distributed evenly over all wells of several immunoSEQ 96-well plates, and each plate served as one replicate. Each replicate PCR for sorted subsets received roughly 0.2 ug genomic DNA, equal to 30,000 or so T cell genomes. Purified libraries were measured with a Qubit 3.0 fluorometer, size-checked on a Bioanalyzer 2100, and measured again with the KAPA Library Quantification kit. Every immunoSEQ 96-well plate was sequenced on a separate single-read 150-cycle Illumina NextSeq 550 flow cell. The source study handled its data this way. Because only junctional sequences without quality scores were contained in the immunoSEQ output, filtering matching that applied to full-length reads could not be performed. To assign V/J genes and CDR3, sequences were annotated using PyIR, a Python wrapper for IgBLAST v1.9, with IMGT germline references. Any read was removed if the V/J assignment was weak (E-value above 1e-6), the CDR3 was missing, or the read contained stop codons, out-of-frame junctions, or ambiguous translated residues. V3J clonotypes were defined as sequences sharing an identical inferred V gene, J gene, and CDR3 amino acid sequence. The percentage overlap between two repertoires was calculated by dividing the number of shared unique clonotypes by the size of the smaller repertoire. RTK rarefaction, the Chao1 estimator, and Recon v2.1 estimates of unobserved clonotypes were used to assess repertoire richness. OLGA was used to compute generation probabilities for all TCRbeta clonotypes that the gDNA method yielded from a few donors. The table comes from immuneACCESS by way of TCRdb, which keeps in-frame sequences with V and J called. Part of the clones is missing from these tables; in studies checked, under half for an unresolved V gene and the rest for unknown reasons. V and J calls and clone size are given by that table; D and trimming were obtained from the DNA. The sample table contains millions of clones; only one count was recorded for around nine tenths of them. The ten top clones hold 0.13% to 0.15% of the sample.

A word on this clone: Its antigen specificity is not known. Per-base quality was not reported, and no clone a single base away is much larger than it. This specimen includes other DNA sequences encoding the same CDR3.

Donors were healthy HIV-negative adults with no recently reported acute infections or vaccinations. Only Caucasian adults living in Nashville, Tennessee, USA were represented among the donors. CD4+ T cells were enriched through magnetic negative selection, after which naive cells were positively selected on CD45RA and the remaining negative fraction served as the memory subset. After blood collection by leukapheresis, PBMCs were isolated using Ficoll-Histopaque density gradient centrifugation and then cryopreserved in the vapor phase of liquid nitrogen. Analytical flow cytometry was used to check the purity and quantity of every magnetically sorted T cell population. From each sorted fraction, genomic DNA was isolated and quantified by UV absorbance on a Nanodrop 2000c. Trimming takes 2 bases from V and 0 bases from J, and the germline ends sit 3 bases apart. The CDR1 and CDR2 encoded by the germline V gene are SGHTA and FQGNSA. Spanning cysteine to phenylalanine, the CDR3 consists of 13 amino acids. Of the read, only the CDR3 DNA is kept; its 39 bases are in frame from base 1.

The sequence joins TRBV7-2 to TRBJ2-3; a confident D gene designation cannot be given. The receptor was derived from a man between 18 and 29 years old in good health. Sequencing input: naive CD4+ T cells sorted from blood. Read against the paper, the sample's cell subset or site label means: CD45RA+ positively selected. For the CDR3, the sequence is CASSLLSTDTQYF. At the DNA level, the sequence is TGTGCCAGCAGCTTATTGAGCACAGATACGCAGTATTTT.